This T cell receptor (beta chain) was recorded in a study of T cells in Graves' hyperthyroidism and ophthalmopathy. This clonotype was found many times. The investigators amplified TCR beta CDR3 regions from RNA transcripts. HTBI primers were the set used in a first-round RT-PCR of the TCR CDR3. TCRdb fed the multiplex PCR reads into MiXCR, producing one record per CDR3 protein. Among approximately 620,000 distinct CDR3 sequences, roughly 16% were seen once, and the ten largest hold around 3.3%. The sequenced sample consisted of blood. This TCR was sampled from a woman aged 40 to 55 with Graves' ophthalmopathy.

CDR3 nucleotide sequence: TGTGCCAGCAGCGCACAAGGGACCGGGGAGCTGTTTTTT. This translates into CASSAQGTGELFF. V is TRBV9 and J is TRBJ2-2; D ambiguous. CDR1 is SGDLS, CDR2 YYNGEE, per germline. The CDR3 spans 13 residues. V was cut by 3 bases and J by 5 bases, with 8 bases left in between.